These 14 T cell receptor beta chains share one sample of origin, sequenced in a study of Ad26.COV2.S vaccination and SARS-CoV-2 variants (dated by TCRdb to 2020 to 2023). This sample's treatment or condition label indicates: around 19 received Ad26.COV2.S at low or high dose, single or two shots; roughly five received placebo; per-sample allocation not given. For vaccine and placebo recipients, repertoires were sequenced using samples collected on day 63 after the first injection. The method was the immunoSEQ multiplex PCR assay. Held by TCRdb, this immuneACCESS table contains in-frame sequences only and omits some clones. Under half of the omission traces to an unresolved V gene where checked; the cause of the rest is unknown. A total of 300,000 to 350,000 clones appear in this sample, 85% to 90% of them only once. The ten largest make up less than 2% of the sample. Material: peripheral blood, obtained in a trial of Ad26.COV2.S vaccine versus placebo. The source of these receptors is a person aged 18-65 years who received the Ad26.COV2.S COVID-19 vaccine or a placebo.

CDR3 sequence reads: CASSYYTEAGELFF. The CDR3 DNA reads TGTGCCAGCAGTTACTATACCGAGGCCGGGGAGCTGTTTTTT. This chain connects TRBV6-2 or TRBV6-3 to TRBJ2-2, with D unresolved. V lost 1 base and J lost 6, with 9 bases in between. The CDR3 covers 14 residues. Germline CDR1 and CDR2: MNHEY and SVGEGT.

The chain joins TRBV3-1 (or the pseudogene TRBV3-2) to TRBJ2-3, with TRBD2 matching over 13 bases. The germline gives CDR1 LGHDT, CDR2 YNNKEL (reference sequence). Trimming took 4 bases from V and 0 from J; bases not matched to a gene: 4. The CDR3 covers 17 residues. The CDR3 spells CASSRTSGGKSTDTQYF. CDR3 DNA: TGTGCCAGCAGCCGGACTAGCGGGGGAAAAAGCACAGATACGCAGTATTTT.

The rearrangement joins TRBV28 to TRBJ1-2; D gene ambiguous. Trimming pared 4 bases from V and 4 bases from J, leaving 13 bases between. From germline, CDR1 is MDHEN and CDR2 SYDVKM. This CDR3 comprises 14 residues. This CDR3 reads CASSSGPAAYGYTF. The CDR3, as DNA: TGTGCCAGCAGTTCCGGGCCCGCCGCCTATGGCTACACCTTC.

The rearrangement links TRBV4-1 to TRBJ2-3; 12 positions match TRBD2. V lost 2 bases to trimming and J lost 2 bases; unmatched junction nucleotides: 5. The CDR3 is made up of 17 amino acids. From germline, CDR1 is MGHRA and CDR2 YSYEKL. In nucleotides, the CDR3 is TGCGCCAGCAGCCAACGGCTAGCGGGGGGGCCCACAGATACGCAGTATTTT. Its translation is CASSQRLAGGPTDTQYF.

The chain recombines TRBV10-2 with TRBJ2-3, with TRBD2 identical over 9 bases. Trimming cost V 7 bases and J 5 bases; bases outside gene matches: 10. Germline V lookup: CDR1 WSHSY, CDR2 SAAADI. This CDR3 is 15 amino acids long. The CDR3 sequence is CASISGGLRGDTQYF. The CDR3 bases are TGCGCCAGCATAAGCGGGGGGCTTAGGGGAGATACGCAGTATTTT.

The J gene is TRBJ2-7, the V gene TRBV7-2; 8 bases match TRBD2. The CDR3 covers 14 residues. CDR1 and CDR2 from the germline V gene are SGHTA and FQGNSA. The V segment lost 5 bases and the J segment 2 bases; nucleotides outside the gene matches: 5. CDR3 coding DNA: TGTGCCAGCAGCGCACTAGCGGCTCCCTACGAGCAGTACTTC. It codes for CASSALAAPYEQYF.

The rearrangement links TRBV19 to TRBJ1-1; D gene unclear. The CDR3 sequence is 10 residues long. V was cut by 9 bases and J by 2 bases, with 4 bases left in between. Germline V gene sequence: CDR1 LNHDA, CDR2 SQIVND (reference sequence). The CDR3 protein is CASRNTEAFF. The CDR3 nucleotides are TGTGCCAGCCGAAACACTGAAGCTTTCTTT. The variable domain in full, completed from reference TRBV19 and TRBJ1-1, reads DGGITQSPKYLFRKEGQNVTLSCEQNLNHDAMYWYRQDPGQGLRLIYYSQIVNDFQKGDIAEGYSVSREKKESFPLTVTSAQKNPTAFYLCASRNTEAFFGQGTRLTVV.

The chain links TRBV29-1 to TRBJ2-3, with D perhaps TRBD1 or TRBD2 (6 bases each). The CDR3 totals 11 residues. The V gene's germline CDR1 is SQVTM and CDR2 ANQGSEA. With 5 bases removed from V and 6 bases from J, the gap between germline ends came to 9 bases. CDR3 protein: CSVRGGDTQYF. CDR3 nucleotide sequence: TGCAGCGTTCGAGGGGGGGATACGCAGTATTTT.

This sequence joins TRBV6-2 or TRBV6-3 and TRBJ2-7; 7 bases are a match to TRBD1. CDR1 is MNHEY, CDR2 SVGEGT, per germline. The CDR3 has 13 residues. V lost 5 bases to trimming and J lost 7 bases; unmatched junction nucleotides: 8. The CDR3 DNA is TGTGCCAGCAGTACAGGGGATTCACGGGAGCAGTACTTC. It is translated as CASSTGDSREQYF.

This chain uses TRBV19 with TRBJ2-7; TRBD1 matches 10 bases. The length of the CDR3 is 13 residues. Trimming cost V 10 bases and J 7 bases; bases outside gene matches: 10. Germline loops: CDR1 LNHDA, CDR2 SQIVND (reference sequence). The CDR3 sequence: CATSGTGDSEQYF. CDR3 in DNA: TGTGCCACCTCCGGGACAGGGGATTCTGAGCAGTACTTC.

The chain employs TRBV2 and TRBJ2-7, with 8 nucleotides matching TRBD1. V shed 5 bases and J 3 bases; nucleotides not matched to a gene: 6. Germline V CDR1 and CDR2: SNHLY, FYNNEI. The CDR3 is 14 residues long. The chain's CDR3 is CASSRLTGDYEQYF. CDR3 coding DNA: TGTGCCAGCAGTAGGCTGACAGGGGACTACGAGCAGTACTTC.

Only a few counts were recorded for this clone. This CDR3 reads CASTPGPAIYGYTF. The CDR3 DNA is TGTGCCAGCACCCCCGGCCCGGCGATCTATGGCTACACCTTC. V gene TRBV6-2 or TRBV6-3 combines with J gene TRBJ1-2; D is uncertain. CDR3 length equals 14 residues. CDR1 is MNHEY and CDR2 is SVGEGT in the germline V gene. V was trimmed by 7 bases and J by 4 bases, leaving 16 bases between them.

The rearrangement uses TRBV11-2 and TRBJ2-7; perhaps D is TRBD1 or TRBD2 (5 bases each). CDR3 length: 15 residues. Trimming cost V 4 bases and J 3 bases, with 16 bases left between them. Germline loops: CDR1 SGHAT, CDR2 FQNNGV. CDR3 loop: CASSSIRDGVYEQYF. The CDR3 nucleotides are TGTGCCAGCAGCTCGATCCGGGACGGAGTCTACGAGCAGTACTTC.

This rearrangement joins TRBV7-2 to TRBJ2-1, with unresolved D. There are 16 residues in the CDR3. Germline CDR1 SGHTA, CDR2 FQGNSA. V gave up 5 bases and J gave up 0 bases, with 14 bases separating them. The CDR3 sequence: CASSPRTFSSYNEQFF. CDR3 bases: TGTGCCAGCAGCCCCCGTACCTTCAGCTCCTACAATGAGCAGTTCTTC.